The text below deals with one T cell receptor beta chain. Germline V lookup: CDR1 SGHRS, CDR2 YFSETQ. The CDR3 totals 16 residues. Trimming cost V 4 bases and J 6 bases; bases outside gene matches: 14. This sample stems from a study of shared clonotypes between healthy human individuals. Profiling relied on immunoSEQ multiplex PCR, and the TCRdb table lists in-frame clones only, not all of them. The table lists about 2,500,000 clones, around nine tenths of them singletons, with over 0.12% in the top ten. The sequence was collected from a man aged 18 to 35 in good health. The sample consisted of naive CD4+ T cells sorted from blood. Regarding subset: CD45RA+ positively selected. J is TRBJ2-7 and V is TRBV5-1, with 9 bases fitting TRBD1. The CDR3 coding sequence is TGCGCCAGCAGCCCGATTGGACAGGGGCCCACGGGCGAGCAGTACTTC. It encodes CASSPIGQGPTGEQYF.